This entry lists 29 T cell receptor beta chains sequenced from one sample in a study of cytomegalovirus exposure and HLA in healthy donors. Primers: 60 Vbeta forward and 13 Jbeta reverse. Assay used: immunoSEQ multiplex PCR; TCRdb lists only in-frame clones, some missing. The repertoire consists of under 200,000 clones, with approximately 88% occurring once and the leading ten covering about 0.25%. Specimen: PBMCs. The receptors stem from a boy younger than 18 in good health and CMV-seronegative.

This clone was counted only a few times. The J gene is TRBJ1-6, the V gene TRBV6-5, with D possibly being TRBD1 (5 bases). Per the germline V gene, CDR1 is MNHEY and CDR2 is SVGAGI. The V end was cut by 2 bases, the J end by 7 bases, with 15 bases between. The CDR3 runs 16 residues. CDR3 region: CASSYPQGGANSPLHF. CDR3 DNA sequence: TGTGCCAGCAGTTACCCCCAGGGAGGGGCAAATTCACCCCTCCACTTT.

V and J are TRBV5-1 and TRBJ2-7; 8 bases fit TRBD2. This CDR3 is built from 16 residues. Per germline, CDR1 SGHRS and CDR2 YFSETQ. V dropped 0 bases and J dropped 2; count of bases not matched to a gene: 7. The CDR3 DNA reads TGCGCCAGCAGCTTGGAAACCGGGACTAGGACCTACGAGCAGTACTTC. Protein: CASSLETGTRTYEQYF. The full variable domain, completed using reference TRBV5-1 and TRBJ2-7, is KAGVTQTPRYLIKTRGQQVTLSCSPISGHRSVSWYQQTPGQGLQFLFEYFSETQRNKGNFPGRFSGRQFSNSRSEMNVSTLELGDSALYLCASSLETGTRTYEQYFGPGTRLTVT.

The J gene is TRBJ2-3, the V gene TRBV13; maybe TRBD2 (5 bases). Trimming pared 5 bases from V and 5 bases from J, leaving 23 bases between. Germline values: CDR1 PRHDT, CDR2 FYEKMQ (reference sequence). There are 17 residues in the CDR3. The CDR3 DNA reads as TGTGCCAGCAGCCTGCACGGAGGCCTACCCGGTGGAGATACGCAGTATTTT. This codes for CASSLHGGLPGGDTQYF.

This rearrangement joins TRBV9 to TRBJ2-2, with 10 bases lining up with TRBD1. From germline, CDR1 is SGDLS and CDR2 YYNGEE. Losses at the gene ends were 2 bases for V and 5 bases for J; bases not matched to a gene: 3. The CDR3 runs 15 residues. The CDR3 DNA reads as TGTGCCAGCAGCGTTCCGGGACAGGGGACCGGGGAGCTGTTTTTT. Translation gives CASSVPGQGTGELFF. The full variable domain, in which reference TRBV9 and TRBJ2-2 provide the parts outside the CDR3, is DSGVTQTPKHLITATGQRVTLRCSPRSGDLSVYWYQQSLDQGLQFLIQYYNGEERAKGNILERFSAQQFPDLHSELNLSSLELGDSALYFCASSVPGQGTGELFFGEGSRLTVL.

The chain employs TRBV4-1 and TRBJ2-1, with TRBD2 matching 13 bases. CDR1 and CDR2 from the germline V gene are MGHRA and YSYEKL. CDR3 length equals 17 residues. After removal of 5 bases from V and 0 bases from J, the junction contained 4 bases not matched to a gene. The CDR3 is CASSSGTSGVSYNEQFF. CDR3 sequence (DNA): TGCGCCAGCAGCTCCGGGACTAGCGGGGTCTCCTACAATGAGCAGTTCTTC.

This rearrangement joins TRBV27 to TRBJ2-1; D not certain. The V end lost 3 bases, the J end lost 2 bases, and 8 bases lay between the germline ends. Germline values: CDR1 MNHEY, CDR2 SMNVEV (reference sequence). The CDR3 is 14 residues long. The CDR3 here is CASSLASTYNEQFF. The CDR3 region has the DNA TGTGCCAGCAGTTTGGCATCGACCTACAATGAGCAGTTCTTC.

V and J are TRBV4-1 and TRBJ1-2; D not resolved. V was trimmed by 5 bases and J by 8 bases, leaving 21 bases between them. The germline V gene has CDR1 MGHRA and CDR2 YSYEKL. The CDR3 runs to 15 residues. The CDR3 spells CASSMHNTRDYGYTF. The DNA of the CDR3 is TGCGCCAGCAGCATGCACAATACTAGGGATTACGGCTACACCTTC.

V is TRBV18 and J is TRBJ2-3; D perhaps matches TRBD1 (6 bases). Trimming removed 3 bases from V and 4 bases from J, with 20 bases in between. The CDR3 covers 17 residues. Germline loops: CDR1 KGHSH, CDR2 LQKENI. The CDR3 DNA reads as TGTGCCAGCTCACCTACAAGATCGAGGACAGAATCAGATACGCAGTATTTT. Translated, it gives CASSPTRSRTESDTQYF. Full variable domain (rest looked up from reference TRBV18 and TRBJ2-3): NAGVMQNPRHLVRRRGQEARLRCSPMKGHSHVYWYRQLPEEGLKFMVYLQKENIIDESGMPKERFSAEFPKEGPSILRIQQVVRGDSAAYFCASSPTRSRTESDTQYFGPGTRLTVL.

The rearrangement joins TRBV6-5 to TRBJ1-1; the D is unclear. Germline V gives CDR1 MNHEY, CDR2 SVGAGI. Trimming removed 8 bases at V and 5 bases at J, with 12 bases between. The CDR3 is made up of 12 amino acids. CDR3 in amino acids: CASSRGRTEAFF. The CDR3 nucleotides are TGTGCCAGCTCCCGAGGCCGAACTGAAGCTTTCTTT.

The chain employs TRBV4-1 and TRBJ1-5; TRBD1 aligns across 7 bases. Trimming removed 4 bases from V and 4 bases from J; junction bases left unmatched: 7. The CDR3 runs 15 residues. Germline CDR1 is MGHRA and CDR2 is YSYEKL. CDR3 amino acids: CASSPFDRDNQPQHF. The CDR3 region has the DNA TGCGCCAGCAGCCCGTTCGACAGGGATAATCAGCCCCAGCATTTT.

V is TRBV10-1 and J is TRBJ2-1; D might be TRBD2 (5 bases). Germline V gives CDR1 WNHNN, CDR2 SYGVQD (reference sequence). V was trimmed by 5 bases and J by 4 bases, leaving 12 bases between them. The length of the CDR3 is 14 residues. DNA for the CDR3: TGCGCCAGCAGTCTCGCCCGGGGTTACAATGAGCAGTTCTTC. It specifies CASSLARGYNEQFF.

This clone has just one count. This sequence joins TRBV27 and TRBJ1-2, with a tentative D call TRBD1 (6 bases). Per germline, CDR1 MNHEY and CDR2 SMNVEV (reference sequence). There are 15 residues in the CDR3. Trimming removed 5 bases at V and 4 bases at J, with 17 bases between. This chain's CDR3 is CASSPDTGSGYGYTF. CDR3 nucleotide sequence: TGTGCCAGCAGTCCAGATACAGGGTCGGGCTATGGCTACACCTTC.

The CDR3 DNA reads as TGTGCCTGGAGGAGGGAAGTTTCACCCCTCCACTTT. It is translated as CAWRREVSPLHF. The chain carries TRBV30 and TRBJ1-6; D is ambiguous. Looked up from germline, CDR1 is GTSNPN and CDR2 is SVGIG (reference sequence). V dropped 3 bases and J dropped 9 bases, with 9 bases sitting between them. The CDR3 sequence is 12 residues long.

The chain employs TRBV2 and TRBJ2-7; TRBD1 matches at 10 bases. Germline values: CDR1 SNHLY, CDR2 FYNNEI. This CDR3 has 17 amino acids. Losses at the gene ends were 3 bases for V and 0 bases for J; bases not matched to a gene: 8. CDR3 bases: TGTGCCAGCAGTGATTACGGACAGGGGGTCTACTCCTACGAGCAGTACTTC. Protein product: CASSDYGQGVYSYEQYF.

The DNA of the CDR3 is TGTGCCAGCAGCCCAAGGACTGGGAGCTCCTACGAGCAGTACTTC. Translating gives CASSPRTGSSYEQYF. The V call is TRBV5-5, the J call TRBJ2-7; D is perhaps TRBD2 (5 bases). Per germline, CDR1 SGHKS and CDR2 YYEKEE (reference sequence). Trimming left V 4 bases short and J 0 bases short, with 14 bases between. The CDR3 runs to 15 residues.

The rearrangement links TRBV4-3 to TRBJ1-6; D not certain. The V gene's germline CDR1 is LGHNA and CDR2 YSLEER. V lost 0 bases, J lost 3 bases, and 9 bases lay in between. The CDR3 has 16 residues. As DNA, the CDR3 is TGCGCCAGCAGCCAAGACACACTAGTCTATAATTCACCCCTCCACTTT. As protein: CASSQDTLVYNSPLHF.

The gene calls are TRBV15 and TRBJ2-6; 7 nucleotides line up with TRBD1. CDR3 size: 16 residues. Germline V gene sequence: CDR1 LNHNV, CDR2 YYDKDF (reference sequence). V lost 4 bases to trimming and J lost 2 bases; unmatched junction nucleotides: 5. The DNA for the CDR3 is TGTGCCACCAGCAAAGACAGGGCGGCTGGGGCCAACGTCCTGACTTTC. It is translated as CATSKDRAAGANVLTF.

The CDR3 bases are TGTGCCAGCAGGAGTCTCCCGGGGACAGATACGCAGTATTTT. Amino acid sequence: CASRSLPGTDTQYF. V usage is TRBV27 and J usage is TRBJ2-3; D may be TRBD2 (5 bases). The V end was cut by 6 bases, the J end by 3 bases, with 13 bases between. CDR3 length: 14 residues. Germline CDR1 is MNHEY and CDR2 is SMNVEV (reference sequence).

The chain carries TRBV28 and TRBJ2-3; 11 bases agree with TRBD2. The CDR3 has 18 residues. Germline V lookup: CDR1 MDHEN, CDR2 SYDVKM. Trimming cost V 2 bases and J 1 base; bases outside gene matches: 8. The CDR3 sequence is CASSLRRGLADGTDTQYF. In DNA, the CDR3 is TGTGCCAGCAGTTTACGACGGGGACTAGCGGATGGCACAGATACGCAGTATTTT.

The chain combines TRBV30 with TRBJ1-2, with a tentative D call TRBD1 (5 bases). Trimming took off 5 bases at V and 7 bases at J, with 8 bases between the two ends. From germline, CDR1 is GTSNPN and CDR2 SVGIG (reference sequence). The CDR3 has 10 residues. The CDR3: CAWGAGGYTF. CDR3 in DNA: TGTGCCTGGGGGGCAGGTGGCTACACCTTC.

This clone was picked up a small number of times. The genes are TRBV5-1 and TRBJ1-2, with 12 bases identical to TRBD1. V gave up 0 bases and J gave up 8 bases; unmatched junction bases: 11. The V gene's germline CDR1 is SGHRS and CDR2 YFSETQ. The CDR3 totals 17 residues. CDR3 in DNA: TGCGCCAGCAGCTTGGGGGGGACAGGGGGCGTCTTGAGGGGCTACACCTTC. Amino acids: CASSLGGTGGVLRGYTF.

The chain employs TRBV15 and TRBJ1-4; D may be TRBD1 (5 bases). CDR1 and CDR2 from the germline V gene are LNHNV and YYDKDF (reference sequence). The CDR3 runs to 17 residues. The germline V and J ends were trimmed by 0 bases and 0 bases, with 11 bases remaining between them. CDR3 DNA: TGTGCCACCAGCAGAGATAAGGGGCGCGCAACTAATGAAAAACTGTTTTTT. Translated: CATSRDKGRATNEKLFF.

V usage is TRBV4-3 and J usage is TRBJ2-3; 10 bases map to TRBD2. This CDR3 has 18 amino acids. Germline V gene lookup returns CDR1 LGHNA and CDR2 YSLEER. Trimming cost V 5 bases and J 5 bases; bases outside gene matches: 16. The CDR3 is CASSYYPPSGGAIDTQYF. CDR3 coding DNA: TGCGCCAGCAGCTACTACCCCCCCAGCGGGGGGGCGATAGATACGCAGTATTTT.

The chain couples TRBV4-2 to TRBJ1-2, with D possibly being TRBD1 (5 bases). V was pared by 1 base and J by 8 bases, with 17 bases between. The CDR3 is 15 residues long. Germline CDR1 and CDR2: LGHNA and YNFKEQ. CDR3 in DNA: TGTGCCAGCAGCCAAGGGGACCGGGACTCAGCCGGCTACACCTTC. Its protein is CASSQGDRDSAGYTF.

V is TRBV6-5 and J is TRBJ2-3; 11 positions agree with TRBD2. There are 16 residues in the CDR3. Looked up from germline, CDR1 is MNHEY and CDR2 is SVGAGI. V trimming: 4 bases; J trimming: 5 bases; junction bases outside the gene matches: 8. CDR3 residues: CASSSRLAGKGDTQYF. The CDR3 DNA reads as TGTGCCAGCAGTTCCCGACTAGCGGGGAAGGGAGATACGCAGTATTTT.

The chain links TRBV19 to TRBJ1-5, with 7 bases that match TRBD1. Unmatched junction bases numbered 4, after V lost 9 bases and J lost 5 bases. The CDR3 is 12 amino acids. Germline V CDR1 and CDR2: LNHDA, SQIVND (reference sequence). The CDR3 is CASGQGDQPQHF. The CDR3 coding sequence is TGTGCCAGCGGGCAGGGGGATCAGCCCCAGCATTTT.

CDR3: CSAMTGVSEQYF. CDR3 in DNA: TGCAGCGCCATGACAGGGGTAAGCGAGCAGTACTTC. The chain couples TRBV29-1 to TRBJ2-7; 8 bases are shared with TRBD1. Germline loops: CDR1 SQVTM, CDR2 ANQGSEA. The V segment lost 7 bases and the J segment 6 bases; nucleotides outside the gene matches: 8. There are 12 residues in the CDR3.

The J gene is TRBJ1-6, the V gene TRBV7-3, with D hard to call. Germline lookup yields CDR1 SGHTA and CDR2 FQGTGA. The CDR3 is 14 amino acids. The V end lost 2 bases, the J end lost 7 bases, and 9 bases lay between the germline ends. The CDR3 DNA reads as TGTGCCAGCAGCTTAGCAGGTCTCAATTCACCCCTCCACTTT. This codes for CASSLAGLNSPLHF.

For the CDR3, the DNA is TGTGCCAGCAGCGTCGGGAGCAGGGAGACCCAGTACTTC. Its protein product is CASSVGSRETQYF. The J gene is TRBJ2-5, the V gene TRBV9; TRBD2 might be the D (6 bases). Deletions cut 2 bases from V and 5 bases from J, with 10 bases between. Germline CDR1 is SGDLS and CDR2 is YYNGEE. The CDR3 is 13 amino acids. Using reference TRBV9 and TRBJ2-5 for the parts outside the CDR3, the full variable domain is DSGVTQTPKHLITATGQRVTLRCSPRSGDLSVYWYQQSLDQGLQFLIQYYNGEERAKGNILERFSAQQFPDLHSELNLSSLELGDSALYFCASSVGSRETQYFGPGTRLLVL.